This is a list of T cell receptor beta chains from one sample in a study of blood T cell repertoires in COVID-19. Here immunoSEQ multiplex PCR was the method, and the copy in TCRdb shows in-frame clones only, minus some. Of about 200,000 clones listed, more than 75% are singletons. Sequencing input: peripheral blood. The receptors here all came from a man older than 75 with acute or convalescent COVID-19. Each CDR3 is given with its conserved first and last residue. The D gene is left open where the match is weak. A row's size may be missing; if present it is once, few, many or a size class.

>TRBV7-2|-|TRBJ2-3|-
CASSPSAGSTDTQYF
TGTGCCAGCAGCCCCTCCGCCGGGAGCACAGATACGCAGTATTTT
>TRBV5-1|-|TRBJ2-1|TRBD2
CASSLPGLEGYNEQFF
TGCGCCAGCAGCTTACCGGGACTAGAGGGCTACAATGAGCAGTTCTTC
>TRBV19|-|TRBJ2-1|-
CASSMFGGWFF
TGTGCCAGTAGTATGTTCGGAGGCTGGTTCTTC
>TRBV5-1|-|TRBJ2-1|TRBD2
CASSSEMATSGREQFF
TGCGCCAGCAGCTCGGAAATGGCGACTAGCGGGAGGGAGCAGTTCTTC
>TRBV5-1|-|TRBJ1-1|-
CASSATGVTEAFF
TGCGCCAGCAGCGCTACTGGTGTCACTGAAGCTTTCTTT
>TRBV12-5|-|TRBJ2-3|-
CATSLGARTDTQYF
TGTGCTACTTCTTTGGGGGCCCGCACAGATACGCAGTATTTT
>TRBV7-2|-|TRBJ2-1|-
CASSLPGEDEQFF
TGTGCCAGCAGCTTACCAGGGGAAGATGAGCAGTTCTTC
>TRBV27|-|TRBJ2-7|TRBD2
CASSPGLAGGNTYEQYF
TGTGCCAGCAGTCCAGGACTAGCGGGGGGGAATACTTACGAGCAGTACTTC
>TRBV2|-|TRBJ1-5|TRBD1
CASSTGGVGNQPQHF
TGTGCCAGCAGTACAGGGGGCGTTGGCAATCAGCCCCAGCATTTT
>TRBV5-1|-|TRBJ2-3|TRBD1
CASQTSGQIQTQYF
TGCGCCAGCCAAACGTCGGGACAGATTCAAACGCAGTATTTT
>TRBV18|-|TRBJ1-4|TRBD1
CASSPTQGGSEKLFF
TGTGCCAGCTCACCAACGCAGGGGGGTAGTGAAAAACTGTTTTTT
>TRBV24-1|-|TRBJ2-5|TRBD1
CATSARQGARETQYF
TGTGCCACCAGTGCGAGGCAGGGGGCTAGGGAGACCCAGTACTTC
>TRBV28|-|TRBJ1-1|-
CASKRANTEAFF
TGTGCCAGCAAGAGGGCTAACACTGAAGCTTTCTTT
>TRBV14|once|TRBJ1-1|-
CASSLQGGVTEAFF
TGTGCCAGCAGCCTACAAGGGGGAGTCACTGAAGCTTTCTTT
>TRBV7-2|few|TRBJ1-1|-
CASSLEANTEAFF
TGTGCCAGCAGCTTAGAAGCGAACACTGAAGCTTTCTTT
>TRBV4-2|-|TRBJ2-3|-
CASSQVREWADTQYF
TGTGCCAGCAGCCAGGTACGGGAGTGGGCAGATACGCAGTATTTT
>TRBV6-2/TRBV6-3|-|TRBJ2-1|TRBD2
CASSTELAGGLNWGDEQFF
TGTGCCAGCAGTACGGAACTAGCGGGAGGACTAAATTGGGGGGATGAGCAGTTCTTC
>TRBV30|-|TRBJ2-7|-
CAWSRGGSEQYF
TGTGCCTGGAGTAGGGGGGGTTCCGAGCAGTACTTC
>TRBV19|few|TRBJ2-1|-
CASRGLTNEQFF
TGTGCCAGTAGAGGACTAACGAATGAGCAGTTCTTC
>TRBV24-1|once|TRBJ2-1|TRBD2
CATSDSGTSGGNEQFF
TGTGCCACCAGTGATTCCGGGACTAGCGGGGGCAATGAGCAGTTCTTC
>TRBV7-2|-|TRBJ2-2|TRBD1
CASSGDRGLGELFF
TGTGCCAGCAGTGGGGACAGGGGCTTGGGGGAGCTGTTTTTT
>TRBV9|-|TRBJ2-3|TRBD1
CASSAAGTGRDTQYF
TGTGCCAGCAGCGCCGCCGGGACAGGGAGAGATACGCAGTATTTT
>TRBV18|-|TRBJ1-1|-
CASSPLTENTEAFF
TGTGCCAGCTCACCATTAACAGAGAACACTGAAGCTTTCTTT
>TRBV15|-|TRBJ2-7|-
CATSRLLEYEQYF
TGTGCCACCAGCAGACTATTAGAGTACGAGCAGTACTTC
>TRBV5-6|once|TRBJ2-7|TRBD2
CASSITSGIDEQYF
TGTGCCAGCAGCATAACTAGCGGGATCGACGAGCAGTACTTC
>TRBV4-1|-|TRBJ2-1|-
CASSLPGQKSNEQFF
TGCGCCAGCAGCCTTCCGGGACAAAAGAGCAATGAGCAGTTCTTC
>TRBV5-4|-|TRBJ1-2|-
CASSSGDGANYGYTF
TGTGCCAGCAGCTCGGGGGACGGAGCTAACTATGGCTACACCTTC
>TRBV2|-|TRBJ1-2|-
CASKSTNYGYTF
TGTGCCAGCAAAAGCACCAACTATGGCTACACCTTC
>TRBV2|-|TRBJ1-2|-
CASKFGLLDNYGYTF
TGTGCCAGCAAATTCGGACTTCTTGATAACTATGGCTACACCTTC
>TRBV3-1/TRBV3-2|-|TRBJ2-5|-
CASSQLGKQETQYF
TGTGCCAGCAGCCAATTGGGCAAACAAGAGACCCAGTACTTC
>TRBV27|-|TRBJ2-1|TRBD2
CASRQSLAGIFYNEQFF
TGTGCCAGCAGACAATCCCTAGCGGGGATATTCTACAATGAGCAGTTCTTC
>TRBV7-2|-|TRBJ1-1|-
CASSFLTGNTEAFF
TGTGCCAGCAGCTTTCTGACGGGGAACACTGAAGCTTTCTTT
>TRBV4-1|-|TRBJ2-7|TRBD1
CASSEGQGRVRSEQYF
TGCGCCAGCAGCGAGGGACAGGGGAGGGTGCGGTCCGAGCAGTACTTC
>TRBV24-1|once|TRBJ2-7|-
CATPEASGEQYF
TGTGCCACCCCTGAGGCCTCGGGCGAGCAGTACTTC
>TRBV7-6|-|TRBJ2-5|TRBD1
CASSPRPDREYGETQYF
TGTGCCAGCAGCCCACGACCCGACAGGGAGTACGGAGAGACCCAGTACTTC
>TRBV10-3|-|TRBJ1-5|-
CAISEGHVNQPQHF
TGTGCCATCAGTGAGGGACACGTTAATCAGCCCCAGCATTTT
>TRBV24-1|few|TRBJ2-3|-
CATSGTTDTQYF
TGTGCCACCAGTGGTACTACAGATACGCAGTATTTT
>TRBV14|-|TRBJ1-2|-
CASSQDGGPKGHGYTF
TGTGCCAGCAGCCAAGATGGGGGCCCCAAGGGCCATGGCTACACCTTC
>TRBV19|-|TRBJ2-1|-
CASQQGSYNEQFF
TGTGCCAGCCAGCAGGGCTCCTACAATGAGCAGTTCTTC
>TRBV19|-|TRBJ2-3|TRBD2
CASSVGTSGRAGHTQYF
TGTGCCAGTAGTGTAGGGACTAGCGGGAGGGCCGGGCATACGCAGTATTTT
>TRBV3-1/TRBV3-2|-|TRBJ1-6|-
CASRPKQGEGSPLHF
TGTGCCAGCAGACCTAAACAGGGCGAAGGATCACCCCTCCACTTT
>TRBV12-3/TRBV12-4|-|TRBJ2-7|-
CASSLQMAYEQYF
TGTGCCAGCAGCCTACAGATGGCCTACGAGCAGTACTTC
>TRBV7-2|-|TRBJ2-1|-
CASSSSFGSYNEQFF
TGTGCCAGCAGCTCAAGCTTTGGCTCCTACAATGAGCAGTTCTTC
>TRBV11-2|-|TRBJ2-7|TRBD1
CASSSTGSGEQYF
TGTGCCAGCAGCTCGACAGGGTCGGGCGAGCAGTACTTC
>TRBV5-3|-|TRBJ2-3|-
CARSPNSGPDTQYF
TGTGCCAGAAGCCCAAATTCAGGGCCAGATACGCAGTATTTT
>TRBV29-1|-|TRBJ1-1|TRBD1
CSVDRGLTEAFF
TGCAGCGTTGACAGGGGGCTTACTGAAGCTTTCTTT
>TRBV5-1|-|TRBJ1-5|-
CASRRTPGTGQPQHF
TGCGCCAGCAGACGAACTCCAGGGACTGGTCAGCCCCAGCATTTT
>TRBV9|-|TRBJ2-1|-
CASSLQPGSSNEQFF
TGTGCCAGCAGCCTACAGCCGGGGTCCTCGAATGAGCAGTTCTTC
>TRBV7-3|-|TRBJ2-1|TRBD2
CASSLQTSGINEQFF
TGTGCCAGCAGCCTACAGACTAGCGGGATAAATGAGCAGTTCTTC
>TRBV19|-|TRBJ1-2|TRBD1
CASSGTGFGYTF
TGTGCCAGTAGTGGGACAGGGTTCGGCTACACCTTC
>TRBV9|-|TRBJ1-5|-
CASSVYGGNQPQHF
TGTGCCAGCAGCGTATACGGGGGCAATCAGCCCCAGCATTTT
>TRBV7-8|-|TRBJ2-7|TRBD2
CASSSWTSGSSEQYF
TGTGCCAGCAGCTCCTGGACTAGCGGGTCATCCGAGCAGTACTTC
>TRBV30|-|TRBJ2-1|TRBD2
CAWSVLAGQYNEQFF
TGTGCCTGGAGTGTACTAGCGGGACAATACAATGAGCAGTTCTTC
>TRBV2|-|TRBJ1-2|-
CASRGEGLSYTF
TGTGCCAGCAGGGGAGAGGGATTGAGCTACACCTTC
>TRBV28|-|TRBJ2-7|-
CASSRQLPAYEQYF
TGTGCCAGCAGCCGACAGCTTCCCGCCTACGAGCAGTACTTC
>TRBV14|-|TRBJ2-7|-
CASSQGQITYEQYF
TGTGCCAGCAGCCAAGGCCAGATCACCTACGAGCAGTACTTC
>TRBV14|-|TRBJ1-2|-
CASSLAVPGFYGYTF
TGTGCCAGCAGCCTCGCAGTGCCAGGCTTCTATGGCTACACCTTC